Presented here are 10 T cell receptor beta chains from one specimen sequenced in a study of shared clonotypes between healthy human individuals. Sequenced by immunoSEQ multiplex PCR; TCRdb stores in-frame clones only, minus some. The table shows 2 million or so clones, with around 95% occurring only once. The sequenced sample was naive CD4+ T cells sorted from blood. The subset here: CD45RA+ positively selected. These receptor sequences come from a man aged 18 to 30 in good health.

This chain uses TRBV5-1 with TRBJ1-5; TRBD1 is a possible D gene (5 bases). The V end was cut by 4 bases, the J end by 3 bases, with 8 bases between. Germline-derived CDR1 and CDR2 are SGHRS and YFSETQ. CDR3 size: 13 residues. The CDR3 DNA is TGCGCCAGCAGCAGGGACCTCAATCAGCCCCAGCATTTT. It yields the protein CASSRDLNQPQHF. The full variable domain, with the rest looked up from reference TRBV5-1 and TRBJ1-5, is KAGVTQTPRYLIKTRGQQVTLSCSPISGHRSVSWYQQTPGQGLQFLFEYFSETQRNKGNFPGRFSGRQFSNSRSEMNVSTLELGDSALYLCASSRDLNQPQHFGDGTRLSIL.

This clone was detected only once. The CDR3 protein is CASSLGSYSNQPQHF. Written as DNA, the CDR3 is TGTGCCAGCAGCTTAGGGTCCTATAGCAATCAGCCCCAGCATTTT. V is TRBV7-8 and J is TRBJ1-5, with D unresolved. The CDR3 is made up of 15 amino acids. V shed 1 base and J shed 0 bases, with 7 bases lying between them. The V gene's germline CDR1 is SGHVS and CDR2 FQNEAQ.

The chain uses TRBV18 and TRBJ1-4; TRBD1 is a possible D gene (5 bases). There are 15 residues in the CDR3. CDR1 is KGHSH and CDR2 is LQKENI in the germline V gene. Trimming cost V 0 bases and J 8 bases, with 13 bases left between them. Here the CDR3 reads CASSPPGREREKLFF. DNA for the CDR3: TGTGCCAGCTCACCACCGGGCAGGGAGAGAGAAAAACTGTTTTTT.

The chain employs TRBV5-1 and TRBJ2-5, with TRBD2 identical over 8 bases. The J call may be wrong; the DNA end is better matched by TRBJ2-7. This CDR3 region has 16 residues. Germline assignment: CDR1 SGHRS and CDR2 YFSETQ. CDR3 bases: TGCGCCAGCAGCCCCGGAGCCGGGAGGGCCTCTGGCGAGCAGTACTTC. Its translation: CASSPGAGRASGEQYF.

V gene TRBV6-1 combines with J gene TRBJ2-7, with D uncertain. The CDR3 covers 15 residues. V was trimmed by 2 bases and J by 3 bases, leaving 14 bases between them. Germline V lookup: CDR1 MNHNS, CDR2 SASEGT. The CDR3 loop reads CASSERIGLVYEQYF. For the CDR3, the DNA is TGTGCCAGCAGTGAACGAATAGGGCTGGTCTACGAGCAGTACTTC.

The chain is built from TRBV7-3 and TRBJ1-1, with a tentative D call TRBD1 (6 bases). Between the trimmed V and J ends, which lost 0 bases and 4 bases, there was a span of 15 bases. The germline gives CDR1 SGHTA, CDR2 FQGTGA. The CDR3 is made up of 16 amino acids. The CDR3 reads CASSLTPVGGGTEAFF. Written as DNA, the CDR3 is TGTGCCAGCAGCTTAACCCCGGTTGGAGGGGGCACTGAAGCTTTCTTT.

J is TRBJ2-3 and V is TRBV2, with D maybe TRBD2 (6 bases). This CDR3 comprises 14 residues. The germline V gene has CDR1 SNHLY and CDR2 FYNNEI. V was pared by 4 bases and J by 2 bases, with 10 bases between. As DNA, the CDR3 is TGTGCCAGCAGTGGGGGGGTGCACACAGATACGCAGTATTTT. Its translation is CASSGGVHTDTQYF.

The chain is built from TRBV4-3 and TRBJ2-3; no firm D call. V dropped 1 base and J dropped 2 bases, with 7 bases sitting between them. The germline V gene encodes CDR1 LGHNA and CDR2 YSLEER. The CDR3 has 14 amino acids. The CDR3 loop is CASSQVSNTDTQYF. The CDR3 region has the DNA TGCGCCAGCAGCCAAGTGTCAAACACAGATACGCAGTATTTT.

This clone came up once. The CDR3 nucleotides read TGTGCCTGGAGGGGGGGGAGCTCTGGAAACACCATATATTTT. Translated, it gives CAWRGGSSGNTIYF. The chain combines TRBV30 with TRBJ1-3; tentatively, D is TRBD1 (5 bases). The CDR3 has 14 amino acids. Germline CDR1 GTSNPN, CDR2 SVGIG (reference sequence). V was clipped by 3 bases and J by 0 bases, with 9 bases between them.

This clone has a single count. The rearrangement joins TRBV2 to TRBJ2-7; TRBD1 might be the D (5 bases). This CDR3 comprises 14 residues. The germline V gene encodes CDR1 SNHLY and CDR2 FYNNEI. Trimming pared 1 base from V and 4 bases from J, leaving 11 bases between. CDR3 protein: CASSEEGIRYEQYF. The CDR3 DNA reads TGTGCCAGCAGTGAAGAGGGGATCCGATACGAGCAGTACTTC.